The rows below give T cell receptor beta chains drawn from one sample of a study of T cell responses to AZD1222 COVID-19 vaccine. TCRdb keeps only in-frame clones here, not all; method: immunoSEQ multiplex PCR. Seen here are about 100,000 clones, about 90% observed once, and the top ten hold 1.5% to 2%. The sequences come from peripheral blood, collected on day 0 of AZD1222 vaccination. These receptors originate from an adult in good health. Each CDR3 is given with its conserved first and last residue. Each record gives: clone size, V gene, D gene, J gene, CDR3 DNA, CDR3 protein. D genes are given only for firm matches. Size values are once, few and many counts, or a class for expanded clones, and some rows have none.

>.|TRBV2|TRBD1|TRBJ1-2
TGTGCCAGCAGTGCCGACAGGGGGGGCGGCTACACCTTC
CASSADRGGGYTF
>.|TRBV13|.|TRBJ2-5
TGTGCCAGCAGCTTACCGATGGAGACCCAGTACTTC
CASSLPMETQYF
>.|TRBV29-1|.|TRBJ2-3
TGCAGCGTTGTGTCAGGTTATCTGGATACGCAGTATTTT
CSVVSGYLDTQYF
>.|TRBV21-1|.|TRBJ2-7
TGTGCCAGCACCTTGAATGGGTGCTGCGAGCAGTACTTC
CASTLNGCCEQYF
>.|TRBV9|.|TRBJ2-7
TGTGCCAGCAGCGTAGCTGGGATGGCAGGGCTGAGTGACGAGCAGTACTTC
CASSVAGMAGLSDEQYF
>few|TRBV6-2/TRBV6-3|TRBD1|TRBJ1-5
TGTGCCAGCAGTTCCGGGACAGAAAATCAGCCCCAGCATTTT
CASSSGTENQPQHF
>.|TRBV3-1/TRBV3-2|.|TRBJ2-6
TGTGCCAGCAGCCAATCGGGCTTCCCCGGGGCCAACGTCCTGACTTTC
CASSQSGFPGANVLTF
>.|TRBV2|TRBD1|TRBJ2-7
TGTGCCAGCAGGAAGATCAGGGACAGGGCCTACGAGCAGTACTTC
CASRKIRDRAYEQYF
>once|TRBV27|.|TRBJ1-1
TGTGCCAGCAGTTGGGGCACTGAAGCTTTCTTT
CASSWGTEAFF
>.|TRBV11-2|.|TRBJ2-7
TGTGCCAGCAGTTCCGGGACAAGCTTAGTTGTAGAGCAGTACTTC
CASSSGTSLVVEQYF